These T cell receptor beta chains were read from a single sample in a study of T cell clones after liver transplantation. Profiled with immunoSEQ multiplex PCR; TCRdb holds only in-frame clones, not every one. The repertoire holds 45,000 to 55,000 clones, with roughly 80% as singletons. The specimen was CD4+ T cells from blood, collected before liver transplant. All receptors derive from a human donor who received a liver transplant. Both conserved end residues are part of each CDR3. A D gene is named only where the DNA matches it firmly. The size field is filled for only some rows; it gives once, few, many or a size class.

v_gene	d_gene	j_gene	abundance	CDR3aa	CDR3nt
TRBV7-9	TRBD1	TRBJ1-2	.	CASSKDRAAGYTF	TGTGCCAGCAGCAAAGACAGGGCTGCTGGCTACACCTTC
TRBV5-4	TRBD1	TRBJ1-2	.	CASSLGQGRRGTYGYTF	TGTGCCAGCAGCTTGGGACAGGGGCGGAGGGGGACCTATGGCTACACCTTC
TRBV5-6	TRBD2	TRBJ2-1	once	CASSLDPSGRLGEQFF	TGTGCCAGCAGCTTGGACCCTAGCGGGAGGCTCGGCGAGCAGTTCTTC
TRBV5-1	.	TRBJ1-1	once	CASSLEGRNTEAFF	TGCGCCAGCAGCCTGGAAGGGAGGAACACTGAAGCTTTCTTT
TRBV27	.	TRBJ2-5	.	CASSSPAQGGKTQYF	TGTGCCAGCAGCTCGCCAGCCCAGGGTGGCAAGACCCAGTACTTC
TRBV9	.	TRBJ1-6	once	CASSGDGQGVVSPLHF	TGTGCCAGCAGCGGAGACGGGCAGGGTGTTGTTTCACCCCTCCACTTT
TRBV2	.	TRBJ2-7	.	CASKVGQAYEQYF	TGTGCCAGCAAGGTGGGTCAGGCCTACGAGCAGTACTTC
TRBV5-1	.	TRBJ2-2	.	CASSYRDTGELFF	TGCGCCAGCAGCTACAGGGACACCGGGGAGCTGTTTTTT
TRBV29-1	.	TRBJ2-6	.	CSVVYRVSGANVLTF	TGCAGCGTTGTCTACAGGGTTTCCGGGGCCAACGTCCTGACTTTC
TRBV7-5	.	TRBJ1-1	.	CVRSSGYGNTEAFF	TGTGTCAGAAGCTCAGGGTACGGGAACACTGAAGCTTTCTTT
TRBV4-3	TRBD2	TRBJ2-3	.	CASSQEVAGGPGGDTQYF	TGCGCCAGCAGCCAAGAGGTAGCGGGGGGGCCAGGTGGGGATACGCAGTATTTT
TRBV19	TRBD1	TRBJ2-7	few	CASSPFTGGGRDEQYF	TGTGCCAGTAGTCCGTTTACAGGGGGCGGTCGGGACGAGCAGTACTTC
TRBV6-5	TRBD1	TRBJ1-1	.	CASRKTGLGQGEVF	TGTGCCAGCAGAAAGACAGGGTTGGGCCAAGGCGAAGTCTTT
TRBV18	TRBD1	TRBJ2-3	.	CASSPRQGTDTQYF	TGTGCCAGCTCACCCAGACAGGGTACAGATACGCAGTATTTT
TRBV7-2	TRBD2	TRBJ2-7	.	CASSSQLASEQYF	TGTGCCAGCAGCTCGCAACTAGCGAGCGAGCAGTACTTC
TRBV5-1	TRBD2	TRBJ2-5	.	CASRPSGGRVDETQYF	TGCGCCAGCAGACCCAGTGGCGGGAGGGTGGATGAGACCCAGTACTTC
TRBV2	.	TRBJ2-7	.	CASSGEGTRVYEQYF	TGTGCCAGCAGTGGAGAGGGGACCAGGGTCTACGAGCAGTACTTC
TRBV21-1	.	TRBJ2-3	.	CASSTKAGTDTQYF	TGTGCCAGCAGCACCAAGGCCGGCACAGATACGCAGTATTTT
TRBV9	.	TRBJ1-2	.	CASSVDANYGYTF	TGTGCCAGCAGCGTAGACGCTAACTATGGCTACACCTTC
TRBV19	.	TRBJ1-5	.	CASSRDDNQPQHF	TGTGCCAGTAGTAGGGATGACAATCAGCCCCAGCATTTT